This T cell receptor (beta chain) is drawn from a study of cytotoxic CD8 clonotypes in ibrutinib-treated CLL. The germline V gene encodes CDR1 WNHNN and CDR2 SYGVQD (reference sequence). The CDR3 contains 14 residues. Trimming cost V 4 bases and J 4 bases, with 12 bases left between them. This table comes from immunoSEQ multiplex PCR, and its TCRdb copy is limited to in-frame clones, with some not included. This table holds around 27,000 clones, 57% found once. The rearrangement uses TRBV10-1 and TRBJ2-3; D may be TRBD1 (5 bases). The TCR comes from a human donor with chronic lymphocytic leukemia. Sequenced material: PBMCs, taken before ibrutinib treatment. CDR3 sequence (DNA): TGCGCCAGCAGTGTCCAGGGTATTGCAGATACGCAGTATTTT. Translated, it gives CASSVQGIADTQYF.